Given below is one T cell receptor (beta chain) in context. How the authors handled the data: Reference gene primer amplification yielded estimated nucleated cell counts. The data were produced by immunoSEQ multiplex PCR, yet TCRdb's version contains in-frame clones alone and is incomplete. V, J and clone size reflect that table, while D and trimming were determined from the DNA. Of 120,000 to 150,000 clones listed, 87% are singletons. The entry originates in a study of blood T cell repertoires in COVID-19. Study background: COVID-19 samples collected from the United States, Italy and Spain covered acute and convalescent phases. PBMCs, B-cell-depleted T cells, or T cells provided the cDNA or gDNA that made up the material.

This receptor was obtained from a man aged 50-60 years who had recovered from COVID-19. The sample consisted of peripheral blood.

CDR3 nucleotide sequence: TGTGCCAGCTCACCAGTCCAGGGGGTAAATGAGCAGTTCTTC. Its protein product is CASSPVQGVNEQFF. The V call is TRBV18, the J call TRBJ2-1; 7 positions match TRBD1. This CDR3 is built from 14 residues. Germline loops: CDR1 KGHSH, CDR2 LQKENI. V was clipped by 2 bases and J by 7 bases; unmatched bases: 5.